One sample yielded the 9 T cell receptor beta chains listed below, sequenced in a study of T cells in tumors after PD-1 blockade. Sequenced by immunoSEQ multiplex PCR; TCRdb stores in-frame clones only, minus some. The data contain tens of thousands of clones, approximately 74% of them singletons. Here the sequenced sample was PBMCs, taken after anti-PD-1 treatment. These receptors originate from a human donor with basal cell carcinoma.

This chain joins TRBV11-1 and TRBJ2-2; unclear D gene. Germline V gene lookup returns CDR1 SGHAT and CDR2 FQDESV (reference sequence). This CDR3 comprises 13 residues. V shed 5 bases and J shed 4 bases, with 8 bases lying between them. The CDR3 region has the DNA TGTGCCAGCAGCCCCCACGGCACCGGGGAGCTGTTTTTT. Protein product: CASSPHGTGELFF.

The rearrangement joins TRBV19 to TRBJ2-1, with TRBD2 matching over 10 bases. Germline V lookup: CDR1 LNHDA, CDR2 SQIVND (reference sequence). This CDR3 has 14 residues. V was clipped by 4 bases and J by 8 bases; unmatched bases: 5. The CDR3 spells CASSRVAGGHEQFF. Written as DNA, the CDR3 is TGTGCCAGTAGTAGGGTAGCGGGGGGACATGAGCAGTTCTTC.

This chain uses TRBV27 with TRBJ1-1; 9 positions match TRBD1. The CDR3 is 14 residues long. Germline V lookup: CDR1 MNHEY, CDR2 SMNVEV (reference sequence). V was clipped by 0 bases and J by 7 bases; unmatched bases: 3. CDR3 sequence reads: CASSLSKGQGEAFF. The CDR3 DNA reads as TGTGCCAGCAGTTTATCTAAGGGACAGGGTGAAGCTTTCTTT.

V usage is TRBV5-1 and J usage is TRBJ2-5, with 9 bases that match TRBD2. The CDR3 spans 14 residues. Germline values: CDR1 SGHRS, CDR2 YFSETQ. J was trimmed by 5 bases and V by 1 base; bases with no gene match: 3. Here the CDR3 DNA reads TGCGCCAGCAGCTTGAATAGCGGGGGCGAGACCCAGTACTTC. It specifies CASSLNSGGETQYF.

The chain carries TRBV30 and TRBJ2-1, with D uncertain. This CDR3 comprises 12 residues. V shed 0 bases and J shed 6 bases, with 6 bases lying between them. CDR1 and CDR2 from the germline V gene are GTSNPN and SVGIG (reference sequence). In DNA form, the CDR3 reads TGTGCCTGGAGTGTAAGATTCAATGAGCAGTTCTTC. It is translated as CAWSVRFNEQFF.

CDR3 DNA sequence: TGTGCCAGCAGCTTACAGGGGGGGGACGTTGCTTTCTTT. Amino acids: CASSLQGGDVAFF. This chain uses TRBV7-2 with TRBJ1-1; TRBD1 matches at 7 bases. Germline assignment: CDR1 SGHTA and CDR2 FQGNSA. The CDR3 sequence is 13 residues long. The trim removed 2 bases at V and 11 bases at J, leaving 8 bases unmatched.

This clone has a single count. This chain connects TRBV6-1 to TRBJ1-3; D call uncertain. Trimming left V 1 base short and J 3 bases short, with 10 bases between. Per the germline V gene, CDR1 is MNHNS and CDR2 is SASEGT. The CDR3 runs 15 residues. The CDR3, as DNA: TGTGCCAGCAGTGAAGGTAGTCGGAATGGAAACACCATATATTTT. This translates into CASSEGSRNGNTIYF.

With respect to this clone: Because it lacks the conserved phenylalanine or tryptophan at the end, this CDR3 is likely a read error. The DNA is left out, because the CDR3 cannot be placed on it with certainty; the CDR3 is given as TCRdb lists it. This sequence joins TRBV5-6 and TRBJ1-4; the table's D call TRBD1 went unverified against the DNA. Germline assignment: CDR1 SGHDT and CDR2 YYEEEE. Termini included, the CDR3 measures 12 amino acids. The chain's CDR3 is CASTRTRGGSYV.

J is TRBJ1-3 and V is TRBV5-1, with D possibly being TRBD1 (6 bases). This CDR3 is 16 amino acids long. V was trimmed by 4 bases and J by 2 bases, leaving 16 bases between them. The V gene's germline CDR1 is SGHRS and CDR2 YFSETQ. Here the CDR3 reads CASSRASGGPGNTIYF. Here the CDR3 DNA reads TGCGCCAGCAGCCGAGCGAGCGGGGGCCCTGGAAACACCATATATTTT.